This TCR beta chain is drawn from a study of blood T cell repertoires in COVID-19. Study as a whole: Whether acute or convalescent, the COVID-19 samples came from the United States, Italy and Spain. PBMCs, B-cell-depleted T cells, or T cells provided the cDNA or gDNA that made up the material.

V shed 6 bases, J shed 0 bases, and the junction held 7 bases outside the gene matches. Germline loops: CDR1 LNHDA, CDR2 SQIVND (reference sequence). This CDR3 is 15 amino acids long. Original methodology: Estimates of nucleated cell counts were drawn from the amplification of reference gene primers. The method was immunoSEQ multiplex PCR; TCRdb's version includes in-frame clones alone and lacks a portion of them. V and J calls and clone size are given by that table; D and trimming were obtained from the DNA. Here the sample spans about 220,000 clones, about 80% being singletons. The receptor was derived from a woman aged 55-69 years with acute or convalescent COVID-19. The sample taken for sequencing was peripheral blood. J is TRBJ2-7 and V is TRBV19; 8 bases align to TRBD1. The CDR3 bases are TGTGCCAGTAGGACCACAGGACAGGGCTCCTACGAGCAGTACTTC. As protein: CASRTTGQGSYEQYF.